The rows below give T cell receptor beta chains drawn from one sample of a study of blood T cells in healthy people across ages. TCRdb independently ran MiXCR on the 5' RACE reads; one entry per CDR3 protein. The sample yields about 770,000 distinct CDR3 sequences, roughly 44% seen once. The sample was blood. The receptors here all came from a man aged 55 to 70 in good health. Both conserved end residues are part of each CDR3. A D gene is named only where the DNA matches it firmly. Clone sizes are given selectively: once, few, many, or a class where the clone is expanded.

cdr3_aa cdr3_nt v_call clone_size j_call d_call
CASSYGTTDTQYF TGTGCCAGCAGCTACGGGACCACAGATACGCAGTATTTT TRBV11-3 NA TRBJ2-3 NA
CASGVSSYNEQFF TGTGCCAGCGGGGTTAGCTCCTACAATGAGCAGTTCTTC TRBV2 few TRBJ2-1 NA
CSAREGVGGGRDTQYF TGCAGTGCTAGAGAAGGGGTTGGCGGGGGGCGTGATACGCAGTATTTT TRBV20-1 NA TRBJ2-3 TRBD2
CASSYSRGGLGDEQYF TGTGCCAGCAGTTACTCTCGGGGCGGACTTGGGGACGAGCAGTACTTC TRBV6-2/TRBV6-3 NA TRBJ2-7 NA
CAWSFVGPRDSEQYF TGTGCCTGGAGTTTTGTGGGGCCCAGAGATTCCGAGCAGTACTTC TRBV30 once TRBJ2-7 NA
CASSPGMGGELFF TGCGCCAGCAGCCCCGGGATGGGCGGGGAGCTGTTTTTT TRBV4-1 NA TRBJ2-2 NA
CASSLRDPNPEDTQYF TGTGCCAGCAGTTTACGGGACCCCAATCCGGAAGATACGCAGTATTTT TRBV27 NA TRBJ2-3 NA
CASSPPGPGGHNEQFF TGCGCCAGCAGCCCCCCGGGACCGGGGGGGCATAATGAGCAGTTCTTC TRBV4-1 NA TRBJ2-1 TRBD2
CASSVYNEQFF TGTGCCAGCAGCGTCTACAATGAGCAGTTCTTC TRBV7-2 many TRBJ2-1 NA
CASSVGQAKETQYF TGTGCCAGCAGCGTAGGGCAGGCGAAAGAGACCCAGTACTTC TRBV9 NA TRBJ2-5 NA
CASSLRQGTVFF TGTGCCAGCAGTCTCCGACAGGGGACTGTGTTTTTT TRBV6-2/TRBV6-3 few TRBJ1-4 TRBD1
CASSQDRASEAYEQYF TGCGCCAGCAGCCAAGATCGCGCTAGCGAAGCCTACGAGCAGTACTTC TRBV4-3 NA TRBJ2-7 NA
CASSFGSPYEQYF TGTGCCAGCAGTTTCGGGAGTCCCTACGAGCAGTACTTC TRBV27 few TRBJ2-7 NA
CASSLGRQRQYF TGCGCCAGCAGCTTGGGGAGACAGCGACAGTACTTC TRBV5-1 NA TRBJ2-7 NA
CASSQGFGTETYEQYF TGTGCCAGCAGCCAAGGGTTTGGGACAGAAACCTACGAGCAGTACTTC TRBV3-1 NA TRBJ2-7 TRBD1
CSARSPAGAPLLRNEQFF TGCAGTGCTAGGAGCCCAGCGGGGGCCCCACTCCTACGAAATGAGCAGTTCTTC TRBV20-1 NA TRBJ2-1 TRBD2
CSASTPVGGYYEQYF TGCAGTGCTAGCACGCCGGTCGGGGGCTATTACGAGCAGTACTTC TRBV20-1 many TRBJ2-7 NA
CSAEGGNQPQHF TGCAGTGCCGAAGGGGGAAATCAGCCCCAGCATTTT TRBV20-1 NA TRBJ1-5 NA
CATSMVSGANVLTF TGTGCCACCAGCATGGTTTCTGGGGCCAACGTCCTGACTTTC TRBV15 many TRBJ2-6 NA
CASSQDSEAGRAPGYTF TGTGCCAGCAGCCAAGATTCGGAGGCAGGACGCGCCCCAGGCTACACCTTC TRBV3-1 NA TRBJ1-2 NA
CSAPIFGVGSHGYTF TGCAGTGCCCCTATTTTCGGGGTGGGTTCGCACGGCTACACCTTC TRBV20-1 once TRBJ1-2 NA
CASSLAQSQETQYF TGCGCCAGCAGCTTGGCCCAGTCTCAAGAGACCCAGTACTTC TRBV5-1 NA TRBJ2-5 NA
CSVLKLGREQYF TGCAGCGTCCTAAAACTAGGACGCGAGCAGTACTTC TRBV29-1 NA TRBJ2-7 NA